Each of the 21 T cell receptor beta chains below was sequenced from the same sample in a study of blood T cell repertoires in COVID-19. Assay: immunoSEQ multiplex PCR; the TCRdb copy retains only in-frame clones and omits some. In the table there are 50,000 to 65,000 clones, around 87% of which are singletons. The sequenced sample was peripheral blood. The receptors were sampled from a human donor in a cohort sampled during active COVID-19.

The chain couples TRBV6-5 to TRBJ2-3; 14 nucleotides line up with TRBD2. Germline loops: CDR1 MNHEY, CDR2 SVGAGI. J gave up 6 bases and V 2 bases, and 4 bases lay outside the gene matches. The CDR3 has 16 residues. The CDR3 sequence is CASSYRLAGGRDTQYF. The CDR3 DNA sequence: TGTGCCAGCAGTTACAGACTAGCGGGGGGGCGGGATACGCAGTATTTT.

V gene TRBV5-1 combines with J gene TRBJ2-7, with D maybe TRBD2 (5 bases). The V and J ends lost 0 bases and 3 bases respectively, with 10 bases between them. CDR3 length: 14 amino acids. The germline gives CDR1 SGHRS, CDR2 YFSETQ. CDR3 residues: CASSLAGSHYEQYF. CDR3 DNA: TGCGCCAGCAGCTTGGCTGGGAGTCACTACGAGCAGTACTTC.

The chain carries TRBV6-2 or TRBV6-3 and TRBJ2-2, with 13 positions matching TRBD2. J gave up 6 bases and V 3 bases, and 7 bases lay outside the gene matches. The CDR3 spans 17 residues. CDR1 is MNHEY and CDR2 is SVGEGT in the germline V gene. The chain's CDR3 is CASSYTLLAGGPGELFF. As DNA, the CDR3 is TGTGCCAGCAGTTATACCCTACTAGCGGGAGGGCCCGGGGAGCTGTTTTTT.

The V call is TRBV7-9, the J call TRBJ1-2; D possibly corresponds to TRBD1 (5 bases). Trimming shortened V by 5 bases and J by 1 base, and 14 bases separated the two germline ends. CDR1 and CDR2 from the germline V gene are SEHNR and FQNEAQ (reference sequence). The CDR3 covers 15 residues. This CDR3 is CASSKTEKHNYGYTF. The DNA for the CDR3 is TGTGCCAGCAGCAAGACAGAGAAGCATAACTATGGCTACACCTTC.

The chain combines TRBV7-9 with TRBJ1-1; D remains unclear. Germline V gives CDR1 SEHNR, CDR2 FQNEAQ (reference sequence). V lost 1 base and J lost 8, with 11 bases in between. This CDR3 region has 13 residues. The CDR3 loop is CASSLVASLEAFF. The CDR3 DNA is TGTGCCAGCAGCTTAGTGGCCTCATTAGAAGCTTTCTTT.

The V gene is TRBV3-1 (or the pseudogene TRBV3-2), the J gene TRBJ2-5, with D possibly matching TRBD2 (7 bases). The V gene lost 1 base and the J gene lost 4 bases, with 16 bases spanning the gap. Looked up from germline, CDR1 is LGHDT and CDR2 is YNNKEL (reference sequence). The CDR3 has 16 residues. CDR3: CASSQVGGRVGETQYF. CDR3 DNA: TGTGCCAGCAGCCAAGTCGGGGGGCGAGTCGGAGAGACCCAGTACTTC.

The V gene is TRBV3-1 (or the pseudogene TRBV3-2), the J gene TRBJ2-1; D is perhaps TRBD1 (6 bases). Trimming removed 3 bases from V and 5 bases from J, with 20 bases in between. Germline V gives CDR1 LGHDT, CDR2 YNNKEL (reference sequence). The CDR3 sequence is 17 residues long. The CDR3 nucleotides are TGTGCCAGCAGCCACCTTCAAGGGGGAATCGGGAACAATGAGCAGTTCTTC. It yields the protein CASSHLQGGIGNNEQFF.

The chain is built from TRBV4-3 and TRBJ2-7, with D maybe TRBD2 (6 bases). This CDR3 contains 15 residues. The V end lost 0 bases, the J end lost 4 bases, and 13 bases lay between the germline ends. The germline V gene encodes CDR1 LGHNA and CDR2 YSLEER. CDR3 sequence: CASSQDVGEEYEQYF. In DNA, the CDR3 is TGCGCCAGCAGCCAAGATGTAGGGGAGGAATACGAGCAGTACTTC.

This clone has a handful of counts. This sequence joins TRBV4-2 and TRBJ2-7; TRBD2 might be the D (6 bases). CDR1 and CDR2 (germline): LGHNA, YNFKEQ. The V gene lost 4 bases and the J gene lost 3 bases, with 10 bases spanning the gap. This CDR3 is 13 amino acids long. CDR3 residues: CASSPGTDYEQYF. The CDR3 DNA sequence: TGTGCCAGCAGCCCCGGGACTGACTACGAGCAGTACTTC.

The gene calls are TRBV12-3 or TRBV12-4 and TRBJ2-3; D is unclear. The length of the CDR3 is 13 residues. V shed 3 bases and J shed 6 bases, with 10 bases lying between them. The CDR3 bases are TGTGCCAGCAGTTTCTTGGCCTCCGATACGCAGTATTTT. It codes for CASSFLASDTQYF.

The chain has TRBV6-2 or TRBV6-3 and TRBJ2-7, with D maybe TRBD1 (5 bases). V gave up 5 bases and J gave up 6 bases, with 17 bases separating them. Germline V gives CDR1 MNHEY, CDR2 SVGEGT. The CDR3 totals 14 residues. DNA for the CDR3: TGTGCCAGCAGTCAAAAGGACAAAAGTGGCGAGCAGTACTTC. This gives the protein CASSQKDKSGEQYF.

The J gene is TRBJ2-7, the V gene TRBV6-2 or TRBV6-3; perhaps TRBD2 as D (5 bases). CDR3 length: 13 residues. Germline V gene sequence: CDR1 MNHEY, CDR2 SVGEGT. Trimming left V 2 bases short and J 3 bases short, with 8 bases between. CDR3: CASSYSGYYEQYF. In DNA, the CDR3 is TGTGCCAGCAGTTACAGCGGATACTACGAGCAGTACTTC.

The CDR3 nucleotides are TGTGCCAGCAGCATGAGCGGTCTAAGCTCCTACAATGAGCAGTTCTTC. This sequence encodes CASSMSGLSSYNEQFF. The chain employs TRBV7-9 and TRBJ2-1, with D possibly being TRBD2 (5 bases). CDR1 and CDR2 from the germline V gene are SEHNR and FQNEAQ (reference sequence). The CDR3 extends over 16 amino acids. V was pared by 5 bases and J by 0 bases, with 14 bases between.

The V call is TRBV4-1, the J call TRBJ2-3; 7 nucleotides agree with TRBD1. This CDR3 region has 15 residues. With V trimmed by 5 bases and J by 0 bases, 5 bases remained unmatched. Germline CDR1 MGHRA, CDR2 YSYEKL. CDR3 DNA sequence: TGCGCCAGCAGCTATAGACAGGGTAGCACAGATACGCAGTATTTT. Translation gives CASSYRQGSTDTQYF.

The rearrangement uses TRBV18 and TRBJ1-3, with 7 bases identical to TRBD1. Germline trimming cut 1 base from V and 1 base from J; bases unmatched to any gene: 4. CDR3 length equals 16 residues. Germline CDR1 is KGHSH and CDR2 is LQKENI. As DNA, the CDR3 is TGTGCCAGCTCACCACAGGGGGCTAATTCTGGAAACACCATATATTTT. This translates into CASSPQGANSGNTIYF.

The CDR3 DNA sequence: TGTGCCAGTCAGACAGGGGCGCCCATTCCCTACGAGCAGTACTTC. It is translated as CASQTGAPIPYEQYF. The chain carries TRBV27 and TRBJ2-7, with 8 bases matching TRBD1. Germline trimming cut 9 bases from V and 2 bases from J; bases unmatched to any gene: 12. The CDR3 length is 15 residues. CDR1 is MNHEY, CDR2 SMNVEV, per germline (reference sequence).

This chain links TRBV4-3 with TRBJ1-2, with 7 bases fitting TRBD1. CDR1 and CDR2 from the germline V gene are LGHNA and YSLEER. This CDR3 has 16 residues. V shed 2 bases, J shed 3 bases, and the junction held 9 bases outside the gene matches. The DNA for the CDR3 is TGCGCCAGCAGCCAACTTCGAACAGGGGATGACTATGGCTACACCTTC. Protein sequence: CASSQLRTGDDYGYTF.

The J gene is TRBJ1-1, the V gene TRBV4-3; TRBD1 might be the D (5 bases). The CDR3 loop spans 15 amino acids. Trimming shortened V by 2 bases and J by 7 bases, and 17 bases separated the two germline ends. CDR1 is LGHNA, CDR2 YSLEER, per germline. The CDR3: CASSQSWGDLLEAFF. The DNA of the CDR3 is TGCGCCAGCAGCCAATCCTGGGGCGACTTGCTTGAAGCTTTCTTT.

This clone showed up just once. The sample carries other DNA sequences with the same CDR3. The rearrangement joins TRBV19 to TRBJ1-1; D may be TRBD1 (5 bases). The germline gives CDR1 LNHDA, CDR2 SQIVND (reference sequence). There are 13 residues in the CDR3. Between the trimmed V and J ends, which lost 5 bases and 1 base, there was a span of 8 bases. CDR3 bases: TGTGCCAGTAGTTCCGGGGGGAACACTGAAGCTTTCTTT. As protein: CASSSGGNTEAFF.

The rearrangement links TRBV4-2 to TRBJ2-3, with 9 bases matching TRBD2. The V gene's germline CDR1 is LGHNA and CDR2 YNFKEQ. V was pared by 4 bases and J by 0 bases, with 5 bases of the junction left unmatched. This CDR3 contains 16 residues. The CDR3 region has the DNA TGTGCCAGCAGCCGTACGACTAGCGGTAGCACAGATACGCAGTATTTT. Translated, it gives CASSRTTSGSTDTQYF.

The chain recombines TRBV12-3 or TRBV12-4 with TRBJ2-1; no reliable D call. The V gene lost 6 bases and the J gene lost 1 base, with 7 bases spanning the gap. The CDR3 contains 13 residues. The CDR3 sequence is CASRFLSYNEQFF. The CDR3 nucleotides read TGTGCCAGCAGATTCCTTTCCTACAATGAGCAGTTCTTC.